The sample holds many counts of the clone carrying this TCR beta chain. No antigen is known for it. Trimming shortened V by 4 bases and J by 0 bases, and 11 bases separated the two germline ends. Germline values: CDR1 SGDLS, CDR2 YYNGEE. CDR3 length equals 15 residues. These data come from a study of CD8 T cells in ankylosing spondylitis. Study-wide results and limits: Disease-linked clones were reportedly significantly enriched in matched ankylosing spondylitis synovial fluid. Ankylosing spondylitis blood appeared to carry a characteristic TCR beta motif of roughly eight highly homologous variants.

Quantitative 5'-RACE with molecular barcodes was used to make the TCR beta libraries. TCRdb passed the 5' RACE reads through MiXCR, listing each CDR3 protein once. The table has about 25,000 distinct CDR3 sequences, 2.5% to 3% seen once; the top ten hold more than 6.5%. The rearrangement uses TRBV9 and TRBJ1-3; D gene unclear. The sequence came from a female donor with ankylosing spondylitis or in good health (not recorded which). The sample taken for sequencing was blood, either unsorted or a sorted T cell fraction (not recorded which). The CDR3 coding sequence is TGTGCCAGCAGCCTCGGGTCAAACTCTGGAAACACCATATATTTT. As protein: CASSLGSNSGNTIYF.